What follows is one T cell receptor (beta chain) and its context. Which antigen it targets is not known. One base away there is no much larger clone; base qualities are not given. Donors were a few dozen systemically healthy Caucasian individuals from Russia aged roughly 6 to 95 years. Each donor gave 8 to 10 milliliters of peripheral blood, drawn into EDTA-treated Vacutainer tubes. PBMCs were isolated by Ficoll-Paque density-gradient centrifugation, with at least 6.5 million obtained per sample. Trizol reagent was used to extract total RNA from the PBMCs, yielding at least 6 micrograms per sample. The percentages of naive CD45RAhigh/CD27high T cells were determined by flow cytometry on a PBMC aliquot from every donor. These data originate in a study of blood T cells in healthy people across ages (dated by TCRdb to the mid-2010s). In the study overall: In model experiments, template switching captured about one uniquely barcoded TCR beta cDNA molecule for every two T cells. Donors were grouped into four age groups: young (average roughly 15 years), middle-aged (approximately 41), aged (62) and long-lived (roughly 80). To avoid experimental bias, donors of different ages were spread randomly across the sequencing lanes. Age-related changes in TCR beta repertoire diversity were measured in the study by deep sequencing normalized with unique cDNA molecular identifiers. Using the same blood draw, the study looked at two additional independent replicas of 1 million unique cDNA reads for two donors, one aged 18 to 30 and the other aged 80 or older. General conclusions and limits of the study: A strong correlation was found between observed TCR beta diversity and the percentage of naive T cells measured by flow cytometry. Observed TCR beta diversity per million T cells fell roughly linearly with age, and a significant reduction was already apparent by age about 36. Estimates of total diversity based on one million sequenced T cells were regarded as lower bounds and as underestimates. Because donor CMV infection status was unknown, age-related changes in expanded clonotypes were potentially confounded. The long-lived group showed more naive CD4+ T cells, fewer expanded clones and increased TCR diversity than the aged group, suggesting age selection. Because profiling used bulk unsorted PBMCs, naive and antigen-experienced compartments could not be compared conclusively.

CDR1 DFQATT and CDR2 SNEGSKA were looked up in the germline V gene (reference sequence). Trimming takes 7 bases from V and 1 base from J, and the germline ends sit 17 bases apart. CDR3 length: 14 amino acids, cysteine to phenylalanine. Just the 42-base CDR3 DNA is kept, in frame starting at base 1. Library construction relied on 5' RACE. For sequencing, an Illumina HiSeq 2500 was employed. The second PCR ran for roughly 7 to 12 cycles and used a J-beta primer mix along with a sample-barcoded 5' primer. A unique molecular identifier was introduced onto each TCR beta cDNA molecule by a template-switch 5' adaptor carrying 12 random nucleotides. Each sample yielded at least 3 million CDR3-containing paired-end reads. First-strand cDNA was synthesized from all RNA with the Mint cDNA synthesis kit, primed by a TRBC-specific oligonucleotide. Following uracil-DNA glycosylase treatment, a first 18-cycle PCR with universal primers M1SS and BC2_uni_R was performed on all cDNA. Per the authors' processing: For normalization, 1 million high-quality reads, each with a distinct molecular identifier, were randomly selected from each sample. Instead of being binned into consensus sequences, reads that shared molecular identifiers were thrown out. CDR3 identification, clonotype clustering and error correction used MiTCR with a Q25 quality threshold and the strictest error-elimination algorithm. A nonparametric unseen species model with Euler transformation was used to estimate lower-bound total TCR beta diversity. TCRdb's own reprocessing of the public reads used fastp at Q25 and MiXCR and kept productive beta chains. Rows are unified per CDR3 protein, each entry keeping the most common DNA and genes. The V and J calls reflect TCRdb's pipeline rather than the authors' work. The sample table records 550,000 to 600,000 distinct CDR3 sequences; around 48% of these occur just once. Under 30% of the sample belongs to the ten largest clones.

The V and J genes are TRBV20-1 and TRBJ2-7; a tentative D match to TRBD2 spans 6 bases. This TCR came from a man at least 80 years old in good health. Sequences were obtained from blood. DNA sequence: TGCAGTGACCGGCGGGCTAGCGCATCCTACGAGCAGTACTTC. Protein translation: CSDRRASASYEQYF.